This T cell receptor beta chain originates from a study of blood T cells in healthy people across ages. Study information: About one barcoded beta molecule was captured per two T cells (by template switching).

The CDR3 contains 17 residues. In germline, CDR1 is SGDLS, CDR2 YYNGEE. For the second PCR, which ran for roughly 6 to 12 cycles, a sample-barcoded 5' primer and a J-beta primer mix were used. A template-switch adaptor with 12 random nucleotides tagged each cDNA molecule. TCRdb re-called the 5' RACE reads through MiXCR, storing one row per CDR3 protein. Of hundreds of thousands of distinct CDR3 sequences in the sample, roughly 60% were seen once. A minimum of 6 micrograms of total RNA was extracted per sample. Concerning this clonotype itself: The germline gene is not matched at one end of the junction; a read error may be the cause.

The rearrangement joins TRBV9 to TRBJ2-3; D possibly corresponds to TRBD2 (6 bases). Sequencing was done on a sample of blood. The TCR originated in a man aged 25 to 40 in good health. The DNA of the CDR3 is TGTGCCGGCAGCGTAGGCGGGACCCCATTCCCTCCAGATACGCAGTATTTT. Its translation: CAGSVGGTPFPPDTQYF.